Below are 10 T cell receptor beta chains sequenced from a single sample in a study of CD8 T cells in ankylosing spondylitis (dated by TCRdb to the late 2010s). These receptors have no identified antigens. Points the paper makes about the study in general: A TCR beta motif of fewer than 10 highly homologous amino acid variants appeared characteristic of blood from ankylosing spondylitis patients.

The library was prepared using 5' RACE. Sequencing was performed on an Illumina HiSeq 2500. Using fastp trimming at Q25 and MiXCR clonotype assembly, TCRdb reanalyzed the public sequencing data and kept in-frame beta chains. Merged by CDR3 protein, the rows form single entries marked with the most common genes and DNA. This sample has 670,000 or so distinct CDR3 sequences in its table, and roughly 19% of those were observed once. The ten largest clones take up around 20% of the sample. Sequencing was carried out using blood, either unsorted or a sorted T cell fraction (not recorded which). These receptors were collected from a male donor with ankylosing spondylitis.

The chain recombines TRBV9 with TRBJ1-2, with a weak D call TRBD1 (6 bases). From germline, CDR1 is SGDLS and CDR2 YYNGEE. The CDR3 extends over 15 amino acids. V lost 0 bases, J lost 4 bases, and 13 bases lay in between. This CDR3 reads CASSVDQGLGYGYTF. The CDR3 bases are TGTGCCAGCAGCGTAGATCAGGGGCTCGGCTATGGCTACACCTTC.

The genes are TRBV6-1 and TRBJ2-2; maybe TRBD1 (5 bases). Germline V gives CDR1 MNHNS, CDR2 SASEGT. The ends were cut back, 6 bases at V and 2 bases at J, with 16 bases in the middle. This CDR3 contains 16 residues. CDR3 loop: CASSRETEDNTGELFF. In nucleotides, the CDR3 is TGTGCCAGCAGCCGAGAGACAGAAGATAACACCGGGGAGCTGTTTTTT.

The rearrangement uses TRBV2 and TRBJ2-1, with 7 bases fitting TRBD2. This CDR3 has 14 amino acids. From germline, CDR1 is SNHLY and CDR2 FYNNEI. Losses at the gene ends were 7 bases for V and 6 bases for J; bases not matched to a gene: 9. The CDR3 coding sequence is TGTGCCAGCATTCCCCCCCGACTAGCCAATGAGCAGTTCTTC. Its translation: CASIPPRLANEQFF.

This clonotype was recorded many times. The chain couples TRBV7-2 to TRBJ2-1; D gene unclear. Trimming stripped 1 base from V and 8 bases from J, with 9 bases between. The CDR3 covers 13 residues. Germline V gene sequence: CDR1 SGHTA, CDR2 FQGNSA. CDR3 residues: CASSLGRPYEQFF. The DNA of the CDR3 is TGTGCCAGCAGCTTAGGACGGCCATATGAGCAGTTCTTC.

This clonotype was observed a handful of times. V and J are TRBV6-5 and TRBJ2-1; 9 bases fit TRBD2. Germline CDR1 is MNHEY and CDR2 is SVGAGI. With 4 bases clipped from V and 6 bases from J, the junction kept 13 bases outside the gene matches. The CDR3 has 17 residues. CDR3 coding DNA: TGTGCCAGCAGTTCGACTAGCGGATGGTCGGGCCTCAATGAGCAGTTCTTC. Translating gives CASSSTSGWSGLNEQFF.

The chain carries TRBV20-1 and TRBJ2-1, with D possibly TRBD1 on 6 matching bases. There are 14 residues in the CDR3. CDR1 DFQATT and CDR2 SNEGSKA come from the germline V gene (reference sequence). Trimming removed 4 bases from V and 0 bases from J, with 10 bases in between. CDR3 nucleotides: TGCAGTGCTAAGGGACAACGCTCCTACAATGAGCAGTTCTTC. It yields the protein CSAKGQRSYNEQFF.

Remarks on this clonotype: At one end the junction does not follow the germline gene, possibly because of a read error. The chain links TRBV30 to TRBJ2-3; 8 nucleotides line up with TRBD1. Germline CDR1 is GTSNPN and CDR2 is SVGIG (reference sequence). The CDR3 is 15 amino acids. The CDR3 spells CAHTRGAGGTDTQYF. The CDR3 DNA is TGTGCCCACACGAGGGGGGCAGGGGGCACGGATACGCAGTATTTT.

This clonotype was recorded a few times. J is TRBJ1-1 and V is TRBV20-1; 12 bases map to TRBD1. Trimming removed 5 bases from V and 4 bases from J; junction bases left unmatched: 11. The CDR3 extends over 16 amino acids. Germline CDR1 is DFQATT and CDR2 is SNEGSKA (reference sequence). The CDR3 is CSARDRGRGGGTEAFF. CDR3 bases: TGCAGTGCTCGGGACAGGGGGCGAGGGGGGGGCACTGAAGCTTTCTTT.

The rearrangement joins TRBV30 to TRBJ1-1; D gene uncertain. Germline CDR1 and CDR2: GTSNPN and SVGIG (reference sequence). Deletions cut 3 bases from V and 5 bases from J, with 7 bases between. The CDR3 loop spans 11 amino acids. This CDR3 is CAWREVTEAFF. CDR3 in DNA: TGTGCCTGGAGAGAAGTAACTGAAGCTTTCTTT.

This clonotype has a handful of counts. The J gene is TRBJ1-2, the V gene TRBV6-1; TRBD1 might be the D (6 bases). Germline loops: CDR1 MNHNS, CDR2 SASEGT. The ends were cut back, 0 bases at V and 1 base at J, with 15 bases in the middle. The CDR3 is made up of 17 amino acids. CDR3 DNA sequence: TGTGCCAGCAGTGAAGCTCGTCGGGGGGCGGGTAACTATGGCTACACCTTC. Translation: CASSEARRGAGNYGYTF.